One and the same sample provided the 7 T cell receptor beta chains below, sequenced in a study of T cell clonotyping in hematopoietic cell transplantation. The method was immunoSEQ multiplex PCR; TCRdb's version includes in-frame clones alone and lacks a portion of them. The table records several thousand clones, 15% to 20% of them present only once. Sequenced material: PBMCs, taken 180 days after allogeneic stem cell transplant. The receptors shown here come from a male patient between 18 and 35 years old who had an allogeneic stem cell transplant, so the T cells may come from the graft donor. Some clones in this sample may be carry-over from other donors' samples.

This clone was seen more than once but under ten times. The genes are TRBV4-3 and TRBJ1-6; 7 bases fit TRBD1. Per germline, CDR1 LGHNA and CDR2 YSLEER. The CDR3 sequence is 16 residues long. The V segment lost 0 bases and the J segment 9 bases; nucleotides outside the gene matches: 8. In nucleotides, the CDR3 is TGCGCCAGCAGCCAAGAGGTAGGGGGCGCATCTTCACCCCTCCACTTT. Its protein product is CASSQEVGGASSPLHF.

This sequence joins TRBV30 and TRBJ2-1; D may be TRBD1 (6 bases). Per the germline V gene, CDR1 is GTSNPN and CDR2 is SVGIG (reference sequence). This CDR3 has 13 residues. Trimming pared 1 base from V and 15 bases from J, leaving 19 bases between. For the CDR3, the DNA is TGTGCCTGGAGTGATTTGGGGGCCGGATCTCTGTTCTTC. Translating it yields CAWSDLGAGSLFF.

V usage is TRBV6-5 and J usage is TRBJ1-2; 8 nucleotides line up with TRBD1. CDR3 size: 13 residues. The J segment lost 6 bases and the V segment lost 7 bases, leaving 7 bases of the junction unmatched. Germline V CDR1 and CDR2: MNHEY, SVGAGI. The CDR3 nucleotides are TGTGCCAGCACCTCCCAGGGGGCAGATGGCTACACCTTC. Encoded protein: CASTSQGADGYTF.

This clone was seen a few times. The V gene is TRBV20-1, the J gene TRBJ1-5; D is ambiguous. Germline V gives CDR1 DFQATT, CDR2 SNEGSKA (reference sequence). V lost 0 bases and J 11 bases, leaving 8 bases between the germline ends. This CDR3 has 11 amino acids. CDR3 loop: CSARDGRAQHF. The CDR3 coding sequence is TGCAGTGCTAGAGATGGGCGGGCCCAGCATTTT.

V usage is TRBV6-1 and J usage is TRBJ2-2; D remains unclear. This CDR3 contains 14 residues. V was trimmed by 11 bases and J by 6 bases, leaving 19 bases between them. CDR1 and CDR2 (germline): MNHNS, SASEGT. This chain's CDR3 is CAVTGSPVAGELFF. In DNA form, the CDR3 reads TGTGCCGTTACCGGGTCCCCGGTAGCCGGGGAGCTGTTTTTT.

This clone was seen more than once but under ten times. This chain joins TRBV28 and TRBJ2-1; D is tentatively TRBD1 or TRBD2 (5 bases each). V lost 8 bases to trimming and J lost 6 bases, with 17 bases between them. The CDR3 is 14 amino acids. Per germline, CDR1 MDHEN and CDR2 SYDVKM. The CDR3 loop reads CASSPEGRLNEQFF. CDR3 in DNA: TGTGCCAGCTCCCCCGAGGGACGGCTCAATGAGCAGTTCTTC. The complete variable domain, with remaining parts taken from reference TRBV28 and TRBJ2-1, reads DVKVTQSSRYLVKRTGEKVFLECVQDMDHENMFWYRQDPGLGLRLIYFSYDVKMKEKGDIPEGYSVSREKKERFSLILESASTNQTSMYLCASSPEGRLNEQFFGPGTRLTVL.

With respect to this clone: Other nucleotide sequences in the sample specify the same CDR3. CDR3 region: CSVEDGERPPYEQYF. In DNA form, the CDR3 reads TGCAGCGTTGAAGATGGGGAAAGGCCACCCTACGAGCAGTACTTC. The chain employs TRBV29-1 and TRBJ2-7; no clear D. The germline V gene encodes CDR1 SQVTM and CDR2 ANQGSEA. The CDR3 loop spans 15 amino acids. With 0 bases removed from V and 2 bases from J, the gap between germline ends came to 14 bases.